Below, one T cell receptor (beta chain) is given with its context. Assay: immunoSEQ multiplex PCR; the TCRdb copy retains only in-frame clones and omits some. The sample lists some 120,000 clones; 88% were seen once. This entry comes from a study of cytomegalovirus exposure and HLA in healthy donors. Germline CDR1 and CDR2: SGHRS and YFSETQ. The CDR3 sequence is 15 residues long. The J segment lost 2 bases and the V segment lost 6 bases, leaving 8 bases of the junction unmatched. The V call is TRBV5-1, the J call TRBJ2-1; 7 bases align to TRBD2. What was sequenced was PBMCs. This TCR came from a man aged 25 to 40 in good health and CMV-seronegative. The CDR3 nucleotides are TGCGCCAGCACCCCCTGGGCGGGAGCCTACAATGAGCAGTTCTTC. It specifies CASTPWAGAYNEQFF.